The 23 T cell receptor beta chains listed next were all sequenced from one sample in a study of blood T cell repertoires in COVID-19. TCRdb's copy holds only in-frame clones and misses some; the assay was immunoSEQ multiplex PCR. Of 45,000 to 70,000 clones listed, 80% are singletons. The specimen was peripheral blood. These receptors were collected from a man between 60 and 70 years old with acute or convalescent COVID-19.

This chain links TRBV4-1 with TRBJ2-1, with 13 bases aligning to TRBD2. The J segment lost 0 bases and the V segment lost 0 bases, leaving 8 bases of the junction unmatched. CDR3 length: 20 residues. The germline V gene encodes CDR1 MGHRA and CDR2 YSYEKL. Written as DNA, the CDR3 is TGCGCCAGCAGCCAAGATAGACTAGCGGGGGGCCTTAGCTCCTACAATGAGCAGTTCTTC. This sequence encodes CASSQDRLAGGLSSYNEQFF.

The rearrangement uses TRBV5-4 and TRBJ2-5, with 8 bases matching TRBD1. With V trimmed by 5 bases and J by 4 bases, 10 bases remained unmatched. The CDR3 has 15 amino acids. Germline V gives CDR1 SGHNT, CDR2 YYREEE (reference sequence). CDR3 sequence: CASRTLDRVGETQYF. The CDR3 DNA reads TGTGCCAGCAGAACTTTGGACAGGGTGGGAGAGACCCAGTACTTC.

The rearrangement uses TRBV28 and TRBJ2-1; 7 nucleotides match TRBD1. V dropped 3 bases and J dropped 9; count of bases not matched to a gene: 8. The CDR3 extends over 14 amino acids. The germline V gene has CDR1 MDHEN and CDR2 SYDVKM. This CDR3 is CASSFGQVLGEQFF. The CDR3, as DNA: TGTGCCAGCAGTTTCGGACAGGTCCTCGGTGAGCAGTTCTTC.

This chain uses TRBV5-1 with TRBJ2-2; D unclear. This CDR3 spans 13 amino acids. Germline V gives CDR1 SGHRS, CDR2 YFSETQ. Deletions cut 4 bases from V and 4 bases from J, with 8 bases between. The CDR3: CASSMDGTGELFF. The CDR3 DNA reads as TGCGCCAGCAGCATGGACGGCACCGGGGAGCTGTTTTTT.

This chain links TRBV25-1 with TRBJ2-5; D remains ambiguous. The length of the CDR3 is 8 residues. Trimming took off 3 bases at V and 13 bases at J, with 3 bases between the two ends. In germline, CDR1 is MGHDK, CDR2 SYGVNS. The CDR3 coding sequence is TGTGCCAGCAGTGACCGGTACTTC. Protein: CASSDRYF.

This chain links TRBV18 with TRBJ2-7; 8 bases align to TRBD1. J lost 2 bases, V lost 4 bases, and 4 bases had no gene match. The CDR3 runs 14 residues. CDR1 KGHSH and CDR2 LQKENI come from the germline V gene. Written as DNA, the CDR3 is TGTGCCAGCTCACAAGACAGGGGCCCCTACGAGCAGTACTTC. Translating gives CASSQDRGPYEQYF. Supplemented by reference TRBV18 and TRBJ2-7, the full variable domain reads NAGVMQNPRHLVRRRGQEARLRCSPMKGHSHVYWYRQLPEEGLKFMVYLQKENIIDESGMPKERFSAEFPKEGPSILRIQQVVRGDSAAYFCASSQDRGPYEQYFGPGTRLTVT.

The CDR3 loop is CASSRTGVRGYTF. Written as DNA, the CDR3 is TGTGCCAGCAGCCGCACAGGGGTTCGTGGCTACACCTTC. This sequence joins TRBV3-1 (or the pseudogene TRBV3-2) and TRBJ1-2; 7 bases are a match to TRBD1. The CDR3 loop spans 13 amino acids. CDR1 and CDR2 from the germline V gene are LGHDT and YNNKEL (reference sequence). V shed 4 bases and J 7 bases; nucleotides not matched to a gene: 6.

The V and J genes are TRBV2 and TRBJ2-3; 10 bases agree with TRBD2. This CDR3 contains 13 residues. The germline CDR1 and CDR2 sequences are SNHLY and FYNNEI. With V trimmed by 11 bases and J by 5 bases, 7 bases remained unmatched. This chain's CDR3 is CAGAGGPIDTQYF. In DNA form, the CDR3 reads TGTGCCGGAGCGGGGGGGCCGATAGATACGCAGTATTTT.

This rearrangement joins TRBV7-2 to TRBJ2-3, with TRBD2 matching over 9 bases. Germline V gene data show CDR1 as SGHTA and CDR2 as FQGNSA. V lost 2 bases and J lost 2; bases outside the gene matches: 5. The CDR3 runs to 16 residues. The CDR3 region has the DNA TGTGCCAGCAGCTTAATCAGCGGGGGGTCCACAGATACGCAGTATTTT. This encodes CASSLISGGSTDTQYF.

The chain couples TRBV7-9 to TRBJ2-3; 10 bases line up with TRBD2. The V gene's germline CDR1 is SEHNR and CDR2 FQNEAQ (reference sequence). This CDR3 contains 15 residues. The J segment lost 6 bases and the V segment lost 1 base, leaving 4 bases of the junction unmatched. The CDR3 DNA reads TGTGCCAGCAGCTTAGTAGCGGGGGGATTGGATACGCAGTATTTT. This sequence encodes CASSLVAGGLDTQYF.

This clone was counted a single time. This sequence joins TRBV29-1 and TRBJ1-1; D gene ambiguous. The CDR3 runs 10 residues. The ends were cut back, 4 bases at V and 11 bases at J, with 11 bases in the middle. Per germline, CDR1 SQVTM and CDR2 ANQGSEA. The CDR3 sequence: CSVVEVGAFF. CDR3 bases: TGCAGCGTTGTGGAGGTGGGGGCTTTCTTT.

The chain joins TRBV6-2 or TRBV6-3 to TRBJ2-5; the D gene is possibly TRBD2 (7 bases). Deletions cut 4 bases from V and 1 base from J, with 13 bases between. This CDR3 is built from 15 residues. Germline CDR1 and CDR2: MNHEY and SVGEGT. The CDR3 region has the DNA TGTGCCAGCAGTTGGGGGGGGCCGATCCAAGAGACCCAGTACTTC. It specifies CASSWGGPIQETQYF.

The chain is built from TRBV6-1 and TRBJ2-1; 7 nucleotides match TRBD1. Germline V gene lookup returns CDR1 MNHNS and CDR2 SASEGT. The length of the CDR3 is 11 residues. The V gene end was trimmed by 3 bases and the J gene end by 12 bases; junction bases not matched to a gene: 2. Written as DNA, the CDR3 is TGTGCCAGCAGTGACCGGGACAGGCAGTTCTTC. It translates to CASSDRDRQFF.

The chain links TRBV28 to TRBJ1-3; TRBD1 agrees at 9 bases. The CDR3 length is 16 residues. Per the germline V gene, CDR1 is MDHEN and CDR2 is SYDVKM. The V and J ends lost 2 bases and 3 bases, in that order; junction bases with no gene match: 5. CDR3 DNA sequence: TGTGCCAGCAGTTTACGGACAGGGGTAGGTGGAAACACCATATATTTT. Protein: CASSLRTGVGGNTIYF.

This clone turned up a few times. The V gene is TRBV20-1, the J gene TRBJ2-1; 7 bases align to TRBD1. This CDR3 region has 11 residues. CDR1 and CDR2 (germline): DFQATT, SNEGSKA (reference sequence). Trimming cost V 4 bases and J 10 bases; bases outside gene matches: 4. DNA of the CDR3: TGCAGTGCTACGACAGGGCCCGAGCAGTTCTTC. This codes for CSATTGPEQFF.

V is TRBV15 and J is TRBJ2-7; D may be TRBD2 (6 bases). Per the germline V gene, CDR1 is LNHNV and CDR2 is YYDKDF (reference sequence). The CDR3 has 15 amino acids. V was shortened by 2 bases and J by 1 base, with 12 bases between the two germline ends. The DNA for the CDR3 is TGTGCCACCAGCAGACCCCCGGCGGGGTCCTACGAGCAGTACTTC. The encoded protein is CATSRPPAGSYEQYF.

The V and J genes are TRBV27 and TRBJ2-7, with 9 bases lining up with TRBD1. The trim removed 6 bases at V and 7 bases at J, leaving 13 bases unmatched. This CDR3 is 15 amino acids long. Germline CDR1 MNHEY, CDR2 SMNVEV (reference sequence). The CDR3 DNA reads TGTGCCAGCAGGGGGTGGGGGACAGGGTCTAAGGAGCAGTACTTC. This translates into CASRGWGTGSKEQYF.

V is TRBV5-1 and J is TRBJ2-2; 14 bases fit TRBD2. The CDR3 spans 16 residues. Trimming cost V 4 bases and J 7 bases; bases outside gene matches: 6. Germline CDR1 SGHRS, CDR2 YFSETQ. In DNA form, the CDR3 reads TGCGCCAGCAGCGGGACTAGCGGGGGCCAGGGCGGGGAGCTGTTTTTT. It translates to CASSGTSGGQGGELFF.

This clone came up a few times. DNA of the CDR3: TGTGCCAGCAGTGAAGAACAGGGGAGTACTGAAGCTTTCTTT. It specifies CASSEEQGSTEAFF. The genes are TRBV2 and TRBJ1-1; 7 bases align to TRBD1. The CDR3 contains 14 residues. V dropped 1 base and J dropped 5; count of bases not matched to a gene: 4. Germline V gives CDR1 SNHLY, CDR2 FYNNEI.

This chain connects TRBV7-6 to TRBJ2-7; D is perhaps TRBD2 (6 bases). From germline, CDR1 is SGHVS and CDR2 FNYEAQ. V was trimmed by 1 base and J by 3 bases, leaving 10 bases between them. The CDR3 has 14 residues. CDR3 in DNA: TGTGCCAGCAGCTTAGTGGCTAGCGACTACGAGCAGTACTTC. Its protein product is CASSLVASDYEQYF.

The chain recombines TRBV29-1 with TRBJ2-5, with 8 bases fitting TRBD1. CDR1 and CDR2 from the germline V gene are SQVTM and ANQGSEA. This CDR3 contains 14 residues. CDR3 protein: CTGPRGRNVETQYF. CDR3 sequence (DNA): TGCACCGGACCCAGGGGGCGCAACGTAGAGACCCAGTACTTC.

A single count supports this clone. V gene TRBV7-8 combines with J gene TRBJ1-1; no reliable D call. Germline-derived CDR1 and CDR2 are SGHVS and FQNEAQ. V was trimmed by 2 bases and J by 0 bases, leaving 4 bases between them. The CDR3 sequence is 13 residues long. The CDR3 bases are TGTGCCAGCAGCTTATATCTGAACACTGAAGCTTTCTTT. Amino acids: CASSLYLNTEAFF. The variable domain in full, with the rest retrieved from reference TRBV7-8 and TRBJ1-1, is GAGVSQSPRYKVAKRGQDVALRCDPISGHVSLFWYQQALGQGPEFLTYFQNEAQLDKSGLPSDRFFAERPEGSVSTLKIQRTQQEDSAVYLCASSLYLNTEAFFGQGTRLTVV.

This clone has just a few counts. V and J are TRBV30 and TRBJ1-1; D is ambiguous. Germline V gene sequence: CDR1 GTSNPN, CDR2 SVGIG (reference sequence). This CDR3 has 11 residues. V dropped 2 bases and J dropped 10 bases, with 11 bases sitting between them. Written as DNA, the CDR3 is TGTGCCTGGAGTTACCGACAAGCAGCTTTCTTT. This sequence encodes CAWSYRQAAFF.